Shown below are 19 T cell receptor beta chains from a single sample sequenced in a study of T cells in localized non-small cell lung cancer. Method: immunoSEQ multiplex PCR; TCRdb's copy keeps in-frame clones and lacks some. The sample consists of about 19,000 clones, approximately 83% of them appearing once. Here the sequenced sample was peripheral blood, taken before any cancer treatment. The receptor set was obtained from a female donor over 55 with stage I lung adenocarcinoma.

The chain employs TRBV7-3 and TRBJ1-2; 9 bases align to TRBD1. This CDR3 contains 16 residues. Germline V gene data show CDR1 as SGHTA and CDR2 as FQGTGA. Trimming cost V 1 base and J 7 bases; bases outside gene matches: 10. The CDR3 DNA sequence: TGTGCCAGCAGCTTAATGGCCCCGGGACAGGGAGCTGGCTACACCTTC. This encodes CASSLMAPGQGAGYTF.

This chain connects TRBV11-2 to TRBJ1-5; D is unresolved. This CDR3 contains 12 residues. The germline gives CDR1 SGHAT, CDR2 FQNNGV. Trimming removed 4 bases at V and 7 bases at J, with 8 bases between. Here the CDR3 reads CASSSLGQPQHF. CDR3 sequence (DNA): TGTGCCAGCAGCTCCTTAGGGCAGCCCCAGCATTTT.

The chain employs TRBV7-9 and TRBJ2-7; maybe TRBD2 (5 bases). The V gene lost 6 bases and the J gene lost 7 bases, with 22 bases spanning the gap. Looked up from germline, CDR1 is SEHNR and CDR2 is FQNEAQ (reference sequence). The CDR3 is 15 residues long. This CDR3 is CASRPAYDGGLEQYF. The CDR3 region has the DNA TGTGCCAGCAGACCTGCCTATGACGGAGGTTTGGAGCAGTACTTC.

This sequence joins TRBV7-8 and TRBJ1-5; 10 bases are shared with TRBD1. The CDR3 has 17 amino acids. V trimming: 2 bases; J trimming: 0 bases; junction bases outside the gene matches: 4. CDR1 and CDR2 (germline): SGHVS, FQNEAQ. DNA of the CDR3: TGTGCCAGCAGCTTATACGGACAGGGGGTTAGCAATCAGCCCCAGCATTTT. Translation: CASSLYGQGVSNQPQHF.

V gene TRBV18 combines with J gene TRBJ1-4, with TRBD1 matching over 7 bases. V dropped 7 bases and J dropped 0; count of bases not matched to a gene: 5. Germline assignment: CDR1 KGHSH and CDR2 LQKENI. The CDR3 has 15 residues. This CDR3 is CASYRGLATNEKLFF. The CDR3 bases are TGTGCCAGCTACAGGGGCCTGGCAACTAATGAAAAACTGTTTTTT. Based on the CDR3 plus reference TRBV18 and TRBJ1-4, the full variable domain is NAGVMQNPRHLVRRRGQEARLRCSPMKGHSHVYWYRQLPEEGLKFMVYLQKENIIDESGMPKERFSAEFPKEGPSILRIQQVVRGDSAAYFCASYRGLATNEKLFFGSGTQLSVL.

V gene TRBV29-1 combines with J gene TRBJ2-4; D assignment may be TRBD1 or TRBD2 (5 bases each). There are 14 residues in the CDR3. V was pared by 1 base and J by 6 bases, with 13 bases between. Germline V CDR1 and CDR2: SQVTM, ANQGSEA. The CDR3, as DNA: TGCAGCGTTGAAGTTGCAGGGACCCTAAACATTCAGTACTTC. The encoded protein is CSVEVAGTLNIQYF.

This sequence joins TRBV5-8 and TRBJ1-4, with TRBD1 identical over 7 bases. Germline loops: CDR1 SGHTS, CDR2 YDEGEE. The CDR3 covers 16 residues. J was trimmed by 8 bases and V by 2 bases; bases with no gene match: 12. The CDR3, as DNA: TGTGCCAGCAGCTTCGGTGGGGGACAGAGAAGGGAAAAACTGTTTTTT. This gives the protein CASSFGGGQRREKLFF.

This chain connects TRBV5-1 to TRBJ2-7, with D tentatively TRBD2 (6 bases). Per germline, CDR1 SGHRS and CDR2 YFSETQ. This CDR3 region has 14 residues. V gave up 2 bases and J gave up 2 bases, with 11 bases separating them. The CDR3, as DNA: TGCGCCAGCAGCTTTTCCGGGAGCGCCTACGAGCAGTACTTC. Its protein product is CASSFSGSAYEQYF.

CDR3 nucleotide sequence: TGTGCCAGCAGCTTAGAGGGGGCTCGGGGAGAGACCCAGTACTTC. This gives the protein CASSLEGARGETQYF. V gene TRBV11-2 combines with J gene TRBJ2-5; D is perhaps TRBD1 (6 bases). The germline V and J ends were trimmed by 0 bases and 4 bases, with 12 bases remaining between them. Germline values: CDR1 SGHAT, CDR2 FQNNGV. The length of the CDR3 is 15 residues.

The chain uses TRBV7-6 and TRBJ2-1; D possibly uses TRBD1 or TRBD2 (6 bases each). The CDR3 is made up of 16 amino acids. V lost 5 bases, J lost 0 bases, and 14 bases lay in between. The germline V gene has CDR1 SGHVS and CDR2 FNYEAQ. For the CDR3, the DNA is TGTGCCAGCAGCACTCCTCGGGGGCCCTCCTACAATGAGCAGTTCTTC. It translates to CASSTPRGPSYNEQFF.

CDR3 residues: CASSGRDSLYNEQFF. Written as DNA, the CDR3 is TGTGCCAGCAGCGGCCGGGACTCGCTATACAATGAGCAGTTCTTC. The chain employs TRBV7-9 and TRBJ2-1, with D perhaps matching TRBD2 (6 bases). Germline V lookup: CDR1 SEHNR, CDR2 FQNEAQ (reference sequence). This CDR3 contains 15 residues. V was pared by 5 bases and J by 4 bases, with 15 bases between.

The sample holds a few counts of this clone. V is TRBV18 and J is TRBJ1-1, with unresolved D. The germline CDR1 and CDR2 sequences are KGHSH and LQKENI. This CDR3 is 13 amino acids long. The ends were cut back, 2 bases at V and 3 bases at J, with 7 bases in the middle. CDR3 sequence reads: CASSPIRDTEAFF. DNA for the CDR3: TGTGCCAGCTCACCAATAAGGGACACTGAAGCTTTCTTT.

In regard to this clone: At one end the junction does not follow the germline gene, possibly because of a read error. The chain links TRBV4-2 to TRBJ1-1, with 8 bases aligning to TRBD1. Germline CDR1 and CDR2: LGHNA and YNFKEQ. This CDR3 has 15 residues. This CDR3 reads CASSQDLGTGYSRLF. The CDR3 DNA follows: TGTGCCAGCAGCCAAGATCTAGGGACAGGTTATAGTCGCCTTTTT.

The rearrangement uses TRBV18 and TRBJ2-7, with D tentatively TRBD1 (5 bases). The CDR3 extends over 12 amino acids. V was shortened by 4 bases and J by 6 bases, with 10 bases between the two germline ends. CDR1 and CDR2 from the germline V gene are KGHSH and LQKENI. As DNA, the CDR3 is TGTGCCAGCTCACTAGACAGTTCCGAGCAGTACTTC. Encoded protein: CASSLDSSEQYF. Filled out from reference TRBV18 and TRBJ2-7, the complete variable domain reads NAGVMQNPRHLVRRRGQEARLRCSPMKGHSHVYWYRQLPEEGLKFMVYLQKENIIDESGMPKERFSAEFPKEGPSILRIQQVVRGDSAAYFCASSLDSSEQYFGPGTRLTVT.

This sequence joins TRBV27 and TRBJ2-5; D gene unclear. V was cut by 5 bases and J by 1 base, with 20 bases left in between. There are 17 residues in the CDR3. The germline V gene has CDR1 MNHEY and CDR2 SMNVEV (reference sequence). DNA of the CDR3: TGTGCCAGCAGTCCAATTCTATCCGGGCGAACCCAAGAGACCCAGTACTTC. Translating it yields CASSPILSGRTQETQYF.

V and J are TRBV30 and TRBJ2-1, with D perhaps assigned TRBD1 or TRBD2 (5 bases each). Trimming shortened V by 0 bases and J by 10 bases, and 13 bases separated the two germline ends. The CDR3 has 13 amino acids. The V gene's germline CDR1 is GTSNPN and CDR2 SVGIG (reference sequence). As DNA, the CDR3 is TGTGCCTGGAGTGTCCCCGGGGCTGGCGAGCAGTTCTTC. Protein product: CAWSVPGAGEQFF.

V usage is TRBV7-9 and J usage is TRBJ1-2, with D unresolved. Germline CDR1 is SEHNR and CDR2 is FQNEAQ (reference sequence). V dropped 0 bases and J dropped 8 bases, with 7 bases sitting between them. This CDR3 comprises 12 residues. The CDR3 sequence is CASSLALEGYTF. The CDR3 DNA reads TGTGCCAGCAGCTTAGCGCTTGAAGGCTACACCTTC.

The V call is TRBV14, the J call TRBJ1-1; D possibly corresponds to TRBD1 (6 bases). Germline-derived CDR1 and CDR2 are SGHDN and FVKESK. V lost 1 base to trimming and J lost 4 bases, with 10 bases between them. The CDR3 spans 14 residues. CDR3 sequence reads: CASSQGLGGTEAFF. The CDR3 DNA reads as TGTGCCAGCAGCCAAGGGCTAGGGGGCACTGAAGCTTTCTTT. The variable domain in full, completed from reference TRBV14 and TRBJ1-1, reads EAGVTQFPSHSVIEKGQTVTLRCDPISGHDNLYWYRRVMGKEIKFLLHFVKESKQDESGMPNNRFLAERTGGTYSTLKVQPAELEDSGVYFCASSQGLGGTEAFFGQGTRLTVV.

The rearrangement joins TRBV18 to TRBJ2-2, with D perhaps TRBD1 or TRBD2 (5 bases each). There are 14 residues in the CDR3. Germline loops: CDR1 KGHSH, CDR2 LQKENI. V was pared by 6 bases and J by 1 base, with 9 bases between. The DNA of the CDR3 is TGTGCCAGCTCGGGACGGCTGAACACCGGGGAGCTGTTTTTT. Translating gives CASSGRLNTGELFF.